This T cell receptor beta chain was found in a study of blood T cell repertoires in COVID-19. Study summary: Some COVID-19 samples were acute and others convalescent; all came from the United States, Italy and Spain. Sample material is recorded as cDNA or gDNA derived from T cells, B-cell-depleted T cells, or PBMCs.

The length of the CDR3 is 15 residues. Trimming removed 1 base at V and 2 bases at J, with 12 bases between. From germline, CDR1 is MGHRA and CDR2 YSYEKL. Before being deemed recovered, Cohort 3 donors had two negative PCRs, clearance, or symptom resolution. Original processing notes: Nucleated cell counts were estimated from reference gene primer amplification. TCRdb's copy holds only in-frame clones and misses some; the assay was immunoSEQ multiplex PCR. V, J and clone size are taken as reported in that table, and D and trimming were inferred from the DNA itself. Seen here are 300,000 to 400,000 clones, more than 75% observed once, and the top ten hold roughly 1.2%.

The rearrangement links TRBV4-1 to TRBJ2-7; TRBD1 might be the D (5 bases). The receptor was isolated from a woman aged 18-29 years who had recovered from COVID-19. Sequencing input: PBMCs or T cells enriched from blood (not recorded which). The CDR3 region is CASSQGEGAAYEQYF. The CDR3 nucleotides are TGCGCCAGCAGCCAAGGGGAAGGGGCCGCCTACGAGCAGTACTTC.